The 30 T cell receptor beta chains below all came from one sample that was sequenced in a study of shared clonotypes between healthy human individuals. Sequenced by immunoSEQ multiplex PCR; TCRdb stores in-frame clones only, minus some. The table lists about 2,500,000 clones, around nine tenths of them singletons, with roughly 0.15% in the top ten. Sequenced material: naive CD4+ T cells sorted from blood. The sample's subset: CD45RA+ positively selected. These receptors were taken from a man aged 18 to 30 in good health.

This clone was seen once. The chain uses TRBV27 and TRBJ1-6; a weak D match, TRBD1 (5 bases). Trimming left V 6 bases short and J 10 bases short, with 19 bases between. Germline V gives CDR1 MNHEY, CDR2 SMNVEV (reference sequence). The CDR3 sequence is 15 residues long. CDR3 in amino acids: CASRSNRDLGSPLHF. CDR3 in DNA: TGTGCCAGCAGGAGCAACCGGGACCTAGGATCACCCCTCCACTTT.

Remarks on this clone: At the DNA level, this CDR3 is encoded by other sequences in the same sample as well. The chain is built from TRBV20-1 and TRBJ2-7; D unresolved. V was shortened by 3 bases and J by 2 bases, with 5 bases between the two germline ends. From germline, CDR1 is DFQATT and CDR2 SNEGSKA (reference sequence). The length of the CDR3 is 11 residues. The CDR3 bases are TGCAGTGCTAGCGGTCCCTACGAGCAGTACTTC. Protein product: CSASGPYEQYF.

J is TRBJ2-5 and V is TRBV30; 9 positions agree with TRBD2. The CDR3 loop spans 13 amino acids. J lost 1 base, V lost 6 bases, and 3 bases had no gene match. Per germline, CDR1 GTSNPN and CDR2 SVGIG (reference sequence). The DNA for the CDR3 is TGTGCCTGCAGCGGGGGGTTCCAAGAGACCCAGTACTTC. The encoded protein is CACSGGFQETQYF.

The V gene is TRBV6-5, the J gene TRBJ2-3; D gene unclear. The ends were cut back, 4 bases at V and 2 bases at J, with 7 bases in the middle. This CDR3 is built from 13 residues. The V gene's germline CDR1 is MNHEY and CDR2 SVGAGI. For the CDR3, the DNA is TGTGCCAGCAGTTTAAGGGTCACAGATACGCAGTATTTT. Translating gives CASSLRVTDTQYF.

The chain joins TRBV6-5 to TRBJ2-1, with TRBD2 as a possible D gene (6 bases). Germline CDR1 reads MNHEY; CDR2 reads SVGAGI. The ends were cut back, 6 bases at V and 2 bases at J, with 14 bases in the middle. The CDR3 is made up of 15 amino acids. CDR3 sequence reads: CASSGRDWAYNEQFF. Written as DNA, the CDR3 is TGTGCCAGCAGCGGACGGGACTGGGCCTACAATGAGCAGTTCTTC.

The chain has TRBV30 and TRBJ2-3; 9 nucleotides line up with TRBD2. Germline V CDR1 and CDR2: GTSNPN, SVGIG (reference sequence). The V gene end was trimmed by 2 bases and the J gene end by 0 bases; junction bases not matched to a gene: 3. The CDR3 sequence is 15 residues long. This chain's CDR3 is CAWSMGTSSTDTQYF. The CDR3 DNA reads as TGTGCCTGGAGTATGGGGACTAGCAGCACAGATACGCAGTATTTT.

This clone was counted a single time. The V and J genes are TRBV6-6 and TRBJ2-7, with 7 bases matching TRBD1. The CDR3 is 16 residues long. Germline V gene sequence: CDR1 MNHNY, CDR2 SVGAGI (reference sequence). V was clipped by 2 bases and J by 0 bases; unmatched bases: 7. The chain's CDR3 is CASSYPGTASSYEQYF. In nucleotides, the CDR3 is TGTGCCAGCAGTTACCCCGGGACAGCTAGCTCCTACGAGCAGTACTTC.

V is TRBV6-5 and J is TRBJ2-7, with D maybe TRBD1 (5 bases). Trimming shortened V by 0 bases and J by 2 bases, and 11 bases separated the two germline ends. Germline assignment: CDR1 MNHEY and CDR2 SVGAGI. There are 15 residues in the CDR3. The DNA for the CDR3 is TGTGCCAGCAGTTACTCGTATCAGGGTACCTACGAGCAGTACTTC. It encodes CASSYSYQGTYEQYF.

The V and J genes are TRBV19 and TRBJ1-1, with D uncertain. The length of the CDR3 is 14 residues. Looked up from germline, CDR1 is LNHDA and CDR2 is SQIVND (reference sequence). V was trimmed by 3 bases and J by 2 bases, leaving 10 bases between them. CDR3 loop: CASSIRNRNTEAFF. CDR3 coding DNA: TGTGCCAGTAGTATTCGAAACAGAAACACTGAAGCTTTCTTT.

The rearrangement links TRBV25-1 to TRBJ1-2; 9 bases are shared with TRBD1. The length of the CDR3 is 14 residues. Losses at the gene ends were 5 bases for V and 1 base for J; bases not matched to a gene: 2. The germline CDR1 and CDR2 sequences are MGHDK and SYGVNS. The CDR3 region has the DNA TGTGCCAGCAGTACAGGGGGCTTTAACTATGGCTACACCTTC. Translated: CASSTGGFNYGYTF.

The V gene is TRBV10-2, the J gene TRBJ1-3; no firm D call. Germline V gene data show CDR1 as WSHSY and CDR2 as SAAADI. This CDR3 region has 13 residues. The V gene lost 4 bases and the J gene lost 4 bases, with 8 bases spanning the gap. The CDR3 region has the DNA TGCGCCAGCAGTGGAGTCCAAGGAAACACCATATATTTT. Its protein product is CASSGVQGNTIYF.

The genes are TRBV5-4 and TRBJ2-7; no reliable D call. V was clipped by 4 bases and J by 2 bases, with 16 bases between them. CDR1 and CDR2 from the germline V gene are SGHNT and YYREEE (reference sequence). The CDR3 has 15 amino acids. CDR3 coding DNA: TGTGCCAGCAGCCCTTGGTCCGATTCTGCCTACGAGCAGTACTTC. It is translated as CASSPWSDSAYEQYF.

This chain uses TRBV7-6 with TRBJ1-6, with TRBD1 matching 8 bases. Germline values: CDR1 SGHVS, CDR2 FNYEAQ. This CDR3 has 16 residues. With V trimmed by 3 bases and J by 5 bases, 6 bases remained unmatched. The CDR3 reads CASSLDRVSNNSPLHF. The CDR3 nucleotides read TGTGCCAGCAGCTTGGACAGGGTGTCAAATAATTCACCCCTCCACTTT.

There are a few counts of this clone. V gene TRBV7-8 combines with J gene TRBJ2-2, with 7 nucleotides matching TRBD1. Germline V gives CDR1 SGHVS, CDR2 FQNEAQ. The CDR3 is 15 residues long. Trimming took 5 bases from V and 0 from J; bases not matched to a gene: 3. In DNA, the CDR3 is TGTGCCAGCAGCAAGGGACAGACGAACACCGGGGAGCTGTTTTTT. Translating gives CASSKGQTNTGELFF.

The chain is built from TRBV7-9 and TRBJ1-5, with TRBD1 identical over 8 bases. The CDR3 runs to 15 residues. The germline gives CDR1 SEHNR, CDR2 FQNEAQ (reference sequence). J lost 3 bases, V lost 4 bases, and 5 bases had no gene match. Written as DNA, the CDR3 is TGTGCCAGCAGCTCGGGACAGGTGAACAATCAGCCCCAGCATTTT. Translated, it gives CASSSGQVNNQPQHF.

This sequence joins TRBV4-3 and TRBJ2-4; D perhaps matches TRBD1 (6 bases). This CDR3 is 16 amino acids long. V lost 0 bases to trimming and J lost 3 bases, with 12 bases between them. CDR1 is LGHNA, CDR2 YSLEER, per germline. CDR3: CASSQDEGVVKNIQYF. The CDR3, as DNA: TGCGCCAGCAGCCAAGATGAGGGGGTTGTCAAAAACATTCAGTACTTC.

The chain links TRBV19 to TRBJ1-4; 8 positions match TRBD1. The CDR3 has 15 amino acids. Germline V CDR1 and CDR2: LNHDA, SQIVND (reference sequence). J was trimmed by 7 bases and V by 1 base; bases with no gene match: 5. CDR3 nucleotides: TGTGCCAGTAGTATAGCAGGGGGCATCGGTGAAAAACTGTTTTTT. Residues: CASSIAGGIGEKLFF.

The rearrangement joins TRBV7-9 to TRBJ1-5; the D is unclear. The V end was cut by 3 bases, the J end by 0 bases, with 12 bases between. Germline CDR1 SEHNR, CDR2 FQNEAQ (reference sequence). CDR3 size: 16 residues. CDR3 DNA: TGTGCCAGCAGCTTGGGCGCTTTGTATAGCAATCAGCCCCAGCATTTT. Translated, it gives CASSLGALYSNQPQHF.

This clone has a single count. For the CDR3, the DNA is TGTGCCAGCAGCGTAGGAGGGGGCGAAAATGGCTACACCTTC. As protein: CASSVGGGENGYTF. V usage is TRBV9 and J usage is TRBJ1-2, with TRBD1 identical over 7 bases. Per germline, CDR1 SGDLS and CDR2 YYNGEE. V lost 0 bases to trimming and J lost 6 bases; unmatched junction nucleotides: 5. This CDR3 is built from 14 residues.

The V and J genes are TRBV5-1 and TRBJ2-5, with D possibly being TRBD1 or TRBD2 (6 bases each). V was pared by 5 bases and J by 2 bases, with 13 bases between. Germline V gene lookup returns CDR1 SGHRS and CDR2 YFSETQ. The CDR3 is made up of 14 amino acids. This CDR3 reads CASSKDSGQETQYF. The CDR3 DNA reads TGCGCCAGCAGTAAGGACAGCGGGCAAGAGACCCAGTACTTC.

The CDR3: CASSEHAGGRETQYF. The CDR3, as DNA: TGTGCCAGCAGTGAACATGCGGGAGGCCGGGAGACCCAGTACTTC. The chain uses TRBV25-1 and TRBJ2-5; 8 bases fit TRBD2. There are 15 residues in the CDR3. Losses at the gene ends were 2 bases for V and 5 bases for J; bases not matched to a gene: 7. Per germline, CDR1 MGHDK and CDR2 SYGVNS.

The rearrangement joins TRBV6-4 to TRBJ2-3; TRBD1 is a possible D gene (5 bases). The CDR3 covers 15 residues. V was shortened by 6 bases and J by 1 base, with 14 bases between the two germline ends. Germline CDR1 and CDR2: MRHNA and SNTAGT. CDR3 protein: CASSATVLGTDTQYF. DNA of the CDR3: TGTGCCAGCAGCGCGACAGTTCTGGGCACAGATACGCAGTATTTT.

CDR3 protein: CASSRGTSTGELFF. The DNA for the CDR3 is TGCGCCAGCAGCCGCGGGACCAGCACCGGGGAGCTGTTTTTT. The chain combines TRBV5-1 with TRBJ2-2; possibly TRBD2 for D (6 bases). This CDR3 is 14 amino acids long. V was trimmed by 4 bases and J by 4 bases, leaving 11 bases between them. CDR1 SGHRS and CDR2 YFSETQ come from the germline V gene. Complete variable domain (other parts from reference TRBV5-1 and TRBJ2-2): KAGVTQTPRYLIKTRGQQVTLSCSPISGHRSVSWYQQTPGQGLQFLFEYFSETQRNKGNFPGRFSGRQFSNSRSEMNVSTLELGDSALYLCASSRGTSTGELFFGEGSRLTVL.

The rearrangement joins TRBV11-2 to TRBJ2-7, with D hard to call. The V end was cut by 3 bases, the J end by 7 bases, with 13 bases between. The germline gives CDR1 SGHAT, CDR2 FQNNGV. The CDR3 is 13 residues long. The chain's CDR3 is CASSFDSDNEQYF. For the CDR3, the DNA is TGTGCCAGCAGCTTTGATTCAGATAATGAGCAGTACTTC.

About this clone itself: The same CDR3 also results from other DNA sequences found in this sample. The gene calls are TRBV18 and TRBJ1-2; the D gene is possibly TRBD1 (6 bases). V gave up 3 bases and J gave up 0 bases, with 11 bases separating them. The germline gives CDR1 KGHSH, CDR2 LQKENI. This CDR3 spans 15 amino acids. The CDR3 coding sequence is TGTGCCAGCTCACCCGTGGACAGTTCTAACTATGGCTACACCTTC. Amino acids: CASSPVDSSNYGYTF.

The chain uses TRBV2 and TRBJ2-5; D is ambiguous. The CDR3 is 14 amino acids. Germline CDR1 and CDR2: SNHLY and FYNNEI. The ends were cut back, 6 bases at V and 2 bases at J, with 13 bases in the middle. CDR3 sequence: CASSRMQLQETQYF. The CDR3 nucleotides are TGTGCCAGCAGCCGGATGCAGTTACAAGAGACCCAGTACTTC.

The chain combines TRBV7-9 with TRBJ1-2; D uncertain. Germline CDR1 and CDR2: SEHNR and FQNEAQ (reference sequence). V lost 5 bases and J 5 bases, leaving 18 bases between the germline ends. CDR3 length equals 15 residues. The CDR3 loop is CASSVGVPAAYGYTF. CDR3 nucleotides: TGTGCCAGCAGCGTCGGTGTCCCCGCAGCTTATGGCTACACCTTC.

A note on this clone: Other nucleotide sequences in the sample specify the same CDR3. V gene TRBV29-1 combines with J gene TRBJ2-5; D unclear. The CDR3 spans 11 residues. Trimming removed 6 bases at V and 4 bases at J, with 9 bases between. Germline assignment: CDR1 SQVTM and CDR2 ANQGSEA. CDR3 in DNA: TGCAGCGTGGACCGTGCAGAGACCCAGTACTTC. It translates to CSVDRAETQYF.

As DNA, the CDR3 is TGTGCCAGCGCGGGGGGGGTCATCGCCGAGCAGTACTTC. Amino acids: CASAGGVIAEQYF. The chain is built from TRBV2 and TRBJ2-7; 9 positions agree with TRBD2. Germline V gives CDR1 SNHLY, CDR2 FYNNEI. The V and J ends lost 8 bases and 6 bases, in that order; junction bases with no gene match: 8. The CDR3 consists of 13 residues.

This chain joins TRBV4-3 and TRBJ2-7, with TRBD2 matching 8 bases. Per the germline V gene, CDR1 is LGHNA and CDR2 is YSLEER. Germline trimming cut 0 bases from V and 8 bases from J; bases unmatched to any gene: 9. The CDR3 spans 15 residues. The CDR3 reads CASSQDASGSRQQYF. Written as DNA, the CDR3 is TGCGCCAGCAGCCAAGATGCCAGCGGGAGCAGACAGCAGTACTTC.